This TCR beta chain was observed in a study of blood T cells in healthy people across ages. Study information: Capture by template switching was about one barcoded beta molecule per two T cells. Study outcomes and limitations: PBMCs left unsorted prevented a conclusive naive versus antigen-experienced comparison.

Together with a sample-barcoded 5' primer, a J-beta primer mix was included in a second PCR lasting about 6 to 11 cycles. TCRdb analysed the 5' RACE reads with MiXCR anew, one entry per CDR3 protein. Here the sample spans 600,000 to 1,000,000 distinct CDR3 sequences, just under 25% being singletons. The CDR3 has 18 amino acids. The V gene's germline CDR1 is MDHEN and CDR2 SYDVKM. Trimming removed 6 bases at V and 0 bases at J, with 22 bases between. A few counts support this clonotype. Antigen: not known. These data were likewise used in another study, on T cells of mothers and their children. That investigation notes: Whatever RNA was extracted went entirely into cDNA synthesis, at roughly 1.6 ug per 15 ul. Biologically related mothers and children overlapped slightly more than unrelated pairs, a non-significant difference.

This clonotype was obtained from a boy aged 5-17 years in good health. Sequencing input: blood. The chain uses TRBV28 and TRBJ2-3, with D perhaps matching TRBD1 or TRBD2 (7 bases each). The CDR3 sequence: CASRGGTAYTLSTDTQYF. The CDR3 DNA follows: TGTGCCAGCAGGGGGGGGACAGCATACACCCTTAGCACAGATACGCAGTATTTT.